This T cell receptor (beta chain) was identified during a study of identical twins. Points from the study as a whole: Weaker excess twin sharing was observed in beta out-of-frame sequences. It was cross-sectional statistical analysis, not following the same donors, that the conclusions relied on.

The CDR3 has 16 residues. The germline CDR1 and CDR2 sequences are SGDLS and YYNGEE. J lost 10 bases, V lost 5 bases, and 18 bases had no gene match. TCRdb recomputed calls from the 5' RACE reads with MiXCR, one row per CDR3 protein. The top ten clones hold 0.25% to 0.3% of a sample with some 1,600,000 distinct CDR3 sequences, less than 35% of them seen once. With respect to this clonotype: Its antigen remains unidentified.

The V gene is TRBV9, the J gene TRBJ2-1; 7 bases match TRBD2. The sequence was collected from a newborn girl in good health. The sample comprised cord blood. The CDR3 DNA follows: TGTGCCAGCAGACCGTTAGCGGGCTTGCTAGTATACGAGCAGTTCTTC. As protein: CASRPLAGLLVYEQFF.